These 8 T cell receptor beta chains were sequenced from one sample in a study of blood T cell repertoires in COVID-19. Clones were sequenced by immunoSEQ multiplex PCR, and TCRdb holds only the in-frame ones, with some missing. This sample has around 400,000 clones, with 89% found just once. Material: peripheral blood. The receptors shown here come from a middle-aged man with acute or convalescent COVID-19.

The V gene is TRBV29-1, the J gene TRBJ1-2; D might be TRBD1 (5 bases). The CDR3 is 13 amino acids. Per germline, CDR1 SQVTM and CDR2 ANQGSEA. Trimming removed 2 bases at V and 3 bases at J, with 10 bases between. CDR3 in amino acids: CSVEPGGDYGYTF. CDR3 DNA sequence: TGCAGCGTTGAACCGGGAGGGGACTATGGCTACACCTTC.

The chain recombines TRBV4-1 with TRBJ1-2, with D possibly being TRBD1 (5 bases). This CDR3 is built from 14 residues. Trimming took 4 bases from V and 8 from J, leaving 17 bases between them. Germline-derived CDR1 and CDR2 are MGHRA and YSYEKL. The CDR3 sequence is CASSRRAGRYGYTF. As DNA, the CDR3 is TGCGCCAGCAGCCGTAGGGCAGGGAGGTACGGCTACACCTTC.

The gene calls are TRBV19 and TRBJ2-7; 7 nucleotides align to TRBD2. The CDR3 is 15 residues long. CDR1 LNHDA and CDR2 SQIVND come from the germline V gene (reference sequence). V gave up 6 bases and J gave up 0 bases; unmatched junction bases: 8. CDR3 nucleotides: TGTGCCAGTAGAGCCTCGGGGGGAATCTCCTACGAGCAGTACTTC. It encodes CASRASGGISYEQYF. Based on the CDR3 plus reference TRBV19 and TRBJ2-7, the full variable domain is DGGITQSPKYLFRKEGQNVTLSCEQNLNHDAMYWYRQDPGQGLRLIYYSQIVNDFQKGDIAEGYSVSREKKESFPLTVTSAQKNPTAFYLCASRASGGISYEQYFGPGTRLTVT.

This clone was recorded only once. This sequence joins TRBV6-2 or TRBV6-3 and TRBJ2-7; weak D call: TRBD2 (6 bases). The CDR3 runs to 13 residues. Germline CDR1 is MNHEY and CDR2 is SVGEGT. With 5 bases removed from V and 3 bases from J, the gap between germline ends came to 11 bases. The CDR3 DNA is TGTGCCAGCAGTCGGGACTTTCTCTACGAGCAGTACTTC. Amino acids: CASSRDFLYEQYF.

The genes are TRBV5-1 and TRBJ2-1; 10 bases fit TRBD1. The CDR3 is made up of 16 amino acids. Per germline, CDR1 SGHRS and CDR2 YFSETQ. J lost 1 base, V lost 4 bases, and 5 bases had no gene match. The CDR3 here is CASSPTGGESYNEQFF. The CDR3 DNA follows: TGCGCCAGCAGCCCGACAGGGGGCGAATCCTACAATGAGCAGTTCTTC.

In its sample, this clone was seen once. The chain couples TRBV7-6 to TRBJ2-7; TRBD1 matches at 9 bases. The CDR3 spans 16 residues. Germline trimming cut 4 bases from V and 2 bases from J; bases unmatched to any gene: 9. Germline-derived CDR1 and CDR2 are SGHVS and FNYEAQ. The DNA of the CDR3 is TGTGCCAGCAGCTCAGGCGGCCGGGACAGGGCCTACGAGCAGTACTTC. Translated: CASSSGGRDRAYEQYF.

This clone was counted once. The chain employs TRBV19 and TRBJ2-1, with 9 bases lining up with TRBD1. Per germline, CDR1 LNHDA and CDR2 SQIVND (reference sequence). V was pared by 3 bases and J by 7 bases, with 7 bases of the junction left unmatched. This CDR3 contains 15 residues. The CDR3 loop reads CASSIGQGKWNEQFF. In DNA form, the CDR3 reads TGTGCCAGTAGTATCGGACAGGGGAAGTGGAATGAGCAGTTCTTC.

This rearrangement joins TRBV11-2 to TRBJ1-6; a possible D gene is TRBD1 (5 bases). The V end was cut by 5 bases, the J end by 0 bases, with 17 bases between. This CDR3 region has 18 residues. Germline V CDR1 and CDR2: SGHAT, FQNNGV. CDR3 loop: CASSPGGRSSSYNSPLHF. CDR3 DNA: TGTGCCAGCAGCCCCGGGGGACGTTCTAGCTCCTATAATTCACCCCTCCACTTT. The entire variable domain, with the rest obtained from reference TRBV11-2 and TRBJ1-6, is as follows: EAGVAQSPRYKIIEKRQSVAFWCNPISGHATLYWYQQILGQGPKLLIQFQNNGVVDDSQLPKDRFSAERLKGVDSTLKIQPAKLEDSAVYLCASSPGGRSSSYNSPLHFGNGTRLTVT.